One TCR beta chain is described in this entry. Measured with immunoSEQ multiplex PCR; TCRdb has only the in-frame clones, and not every one. The data show under 250,000 clones, more than 80% seen once. The sample is drawn from a study of blood T cell repertoires in COVID-19. The V and J ends lost 3 bases and 4 bases, in that order; junction bases with no gene match: 11. Germline assignment: CDR1 SNHLY and CDR2 FYNNEI. The CDR3 contains 16 residues. Material: PBMCs or T cells enriched from blood (not recorded which). The rearrangement joins TRBV2 to TRBJ1-1; TRBD1 aligns across 7 bases. This clonotype was obtained from a man between 60 and 75 years old who had recovered from COVID-19. Here the CDR3 DNA reads TGTGCCAGCAGTGATTCGAGGGGGCGAGGTAGCACTGAAGCTTTCTTT. Translated, it gives CASSDSRGRGSTEAFF.